This passage covers 22 T cell receptor beta chains from one sample sequenced in a study of metastatic and nonmetastatic thyroid tumors (dated by TCRdb to the early 2020s). None of the patients had been given any treatment before thyroid surgery. Receptor amplification or capture employed PCR. The listed sequencing device is Illumina HiSeq 4000. Starting from the raw public reads, TCRdb applied fastp trimming at Q25, assembled clones with MiXCR and retained in-frame beta chains. Within this sample are some 15,000 clones, with around 13% of them counted one time only. The ten biggest clones cover approximately 16% of the sample. Sequencing was performed on tumor tissue. These receptors originate from a female donor with papillary thyroid cancer or a benign thyroid nodule (not recorded which). Some clones in this sample may be carry-over from other donors' samples.

This clone was seen a handful of times. The J gene is TRBJ2-7, the V gene TRBV12-3 or TRBV12-4; D unclear. The CDR3 loop spans 14 amino acids. V was pared by 7 bases and J by 1 base, with 14 bases between. The CDR3 nucleotides read TGTGCCAGCAAGAGCCGTTTGGGGTCCTACGAGCAGTACTTC. Translation gives CASKSRLGSYEQYF.

Only a few counts were recorded for this clone. The chain carries TRBV27 and TRBJ2-2; D may be TRBD2 (5 bases). The V end lost 2 bases, the J end lost 4 bases, and 14 bases lay between the germline ends. Germline-derived CDR1 and CDR2 are MNHEY and SMNVEV (reference sequence). This CDR3 is built from 16 residues. CDR3 residues: CASSLVLVGVTGELFF. The CDR3 nucleotides read TGTGCCAGCAGTTTAGTACTAGTGGGAGTCACCGGGGAGCTGTTTTTT.

In its sample, this clone was seen many times. CDR3 amino acids: CASSYSIGTDTQYF. CDR3 sequence (DNA): TGTGCCAGCAGTTACTCAATAGGTACAGATACGCAGTATTTT. J is TRBJ2-3 and V is TRBV6-2 or TRBV6-3; the D is unclear. The CDR3 has 14 amino acids. The V gene's germline CDR1 is MNHEY and CDR2 SVGEGT. The ends were cut back, 0 bases at V and 3 bases at J, with 7 bases in the middle.

The table lists this clone with many counts. This sequence joins TRBV7-9 and TRBJ2-7; 9 bases agree with TRBD2. The V and J ends lost 3 bases and 0 bases, in that order; junction bases with no gene match: 3. Germline values: CDR1 SEHNR, CDR2 FQNEAQ (reference sequence). CDR3 length: 15 amino acids. DNA of the CDR3: TGTGCCAGCAGCTTTGAGCGGGGGGCCTCCTACGAGCAGTACTTC. Translating gives CASSFERGASYEQYF. Full variable domain (remainder filled in from reference TRBV7-9 and TRBJ2-7): DTGVSQNPRHKITKRGQNVTFRCDPISEHNRLYWYRQTLGQGPEFLTYFQNEAQLEKSRLLSDRFSAERPKGSFSTLEIQRTEQGDSAMYLCASSFERGASYEQYFGPGTRLTVT.

This clone is judged medium-sized (0.01 to 0.1%). The chain employs TRBV27 and TRBJ1-1; weak D call: TRBD1 (6 bases). Germline lookup yields CDR1 MNHEY and CDR2 SMNVEV (reference sequence). The ends were cut back, 0 bases at V and 1 base at J, with 9 bases in the middle. The CDR3 spans 15 residues. Written as DNA, the CDR3 is TGTGCCAGCAGTTTATCGGGGGCTGGGAACACTGAAGCTTTCTTT. Its protein is CASSLSGAGNTEAFF.

This clone has a count of ten or more. The gene calls are TRBV20-1 and TRBJ2-5; TRBD2 matches at 8 bases. V lost 6 bases and J lost 3; bases outside the gene matches: 12. The CDR3 has 15 residues. CDR1 and CDR2 from the germline V gene are DFQATT and SNEGSKA (reference sequence). CDR3 DNA: TGCAGTGCCACCTCAACGGCGGGGGGCGAAGAGACCCAGTACTTC. This gives the protein CSATSTAGGEETQYF.

This clone was detected many times. The genes are TRBV12-3 or TRBV12-4 and TRBJ1-1; tentatively, D is TRBD1 (6 bases). The CDR3 runs to 15 residues. V lost 5 bases to trimming and J lost 0 bases, with 13 bases between them. This chain's CDR3 is CASSRPGDMNTEAFF. In nucleotides, the CDR3 is TGTGCCAGCAGTCGTCCAGGGGACATGAACACTGAAGCTTTCTTT.

This clone was observed at least ten times. The rearrangement uses TRBV7-9 and TRBJ2-5; D gene unclear. This CDR3 has 15 residues. Germline V gives CDR1 SEHNR, CDR2 FQNEAQ (reference sequence). Trimming removed 5 bases from V and 6 bases from J, with 19 bases in between. This CDR3 is CASSPLGPNAKTQYF. CDR3 coding DNA: TGTGCCAGCAGCCCTCTCGGGCCCAACGCGAAGACCCAGTACTTC.

In this sample, this clone turned up many times. V gene TRBV29-1 combines with J gene TRBJ1-5; D gene ambiguous. Per the germline V gene, CDR1 is SQVTM and CDR2 is ANQGSEA. CDR3 length: 15 residues. V lost 5 bases and J lost 2, with 16 bases in between. The CDR3 nucleotides are TGCAGCGTTCTCGACCCGCTCGGTGGCAATCAGCCCCAGCATTTT. Translating gives CSVLDPLGGNQPQHF.

This clone is labeled as medium-sized. The V gene is TRBV5-1, the J gene TRBJ2-1, with TRBD2 matching 13 bases. The CDR3 spans 15 residues. J lost 7 bases, V lost 4 bases, and 5 bases had no gene match. From germline, CDR1 is SGHRS and CDR2 YFSETQ. In nucleotides, the CDR3 is TGCGCCAGCAGCCAGACTAGCGGGGGGTTAAATGAGCAGTTCTTC. Protein product: CASSQTSGGLNEQFF.

The rearrangement links TRBV30 to TRBJ2-3; D unresolved. CDR1 is GTSNPN and CDR2 is SVGIG in the germline V gene (reference sequence). Trimming shortened V by 0 bases and J by 0 bases, and 10 bases separated the two germline ends. This CDR3 spans 15 amino acids. CDR3 sequence: CAWSVGRTSTDTQYF. CDR3 in DNA: TGTGCCTGGAGTGTCGGTCGCACAAGCACAGATACGCAGTATTTT.

This clone was seen a few times. The chain has TRBV6-1 and TRBJ1-2; unclear D gene. V gave up 4 bases and J gave up 1 base, with 16 bases separating them. Germline V CDR1 and CDR2: MNHNS, SASEGT. The CDR3 is made up of 16 amino acids. CDR3 region: CASSVRGEFGNYGYTF. The CDR3 DNA sequence: TGTGCCAGCAGTGTCCGGGGAGAATTTGGTAACTATGGCTACACCTTC.

V is TRBV5-1 and J is TRBJ2-5; a possible D gene is TRBD2 (6 bases). Germline CDR1 reads SGHRS; CDR2 reads YFSETQ. The V gene lost 2 bases and the J gene lost 5 bases, with 22 bases spanning the gap. The CDR3 runs to 17 residues. The CDR3 coding sequence is TGCGCCAGCAGCTTTGGCGCCGGGGAGGCCATTATGGAGACCCAGTACTTC. The encoded protein is CASSFGAGEAIMETQYF. Full variable domain (rest looked up from reference TRBV5-1 and TRBJ2-5): KAGVTQTPRYLIKTRGQQVTLSCSPISGHRSVSWYQQTPGQGLQFLFEYFSETQRNKGNFPGRFSGRQFSNSRSEMNVSTLELGDSALYLCASSFGAGEAIMETQYFGPGTRLLVL.

The chain carries TRBV20-1 and TRBJ2-3, with TRBD2 matching over 11 bases. V was pared by 3 bases and J by 3 bases, with 5 bases of the junction left unmatched. The germline V gene has CDR1 DFQATT and CDR2 SNEGSKA (reference sequence). CDR3 size: 15 residues. CDR3 DNA sequence: TGCAGTGCTAGCCCACTAGCGGGAGTAACAGATACGCAGTATTTT. Its translation: CSASPLAGVTDTQYF.

This clone was counted many times. The V call is TRBV6-4, the J call TRBJ1-5; D might be TRBD1 (5 bases). Germline loops: CDR1 MRHNA, CDR2 SNTAGT. The V end was cut by 5 bases, the J end by 1 base, with 21 bases between. The CDR3 consists of 18 residues. CDR3: CASSPPGGGVISNQPQHF. The DNA of the CDR3 is TGTGCCAGCAGTCCCCCGGGGGGGGGGGTGATAAGCAATCAGCCCCAGCATTTT.

This clone was counted at least ten times. J is TRBJ2-3 and V is TRBV6-5, with D maybe TRBD2 (6 bases). Trimming removed 1 base from V and 8 bases from J, with 13 bases in between. Per the germline V gene, CDR1 is MNHEY and CDR2 is SVGAGI. The CDR3 is 14 amino acids. The DNA for the CDR3 is TGTGCCAGCAGTTACTACGGGAGAACGGGTACGCAGTATTTT. This encodes CASSYYGRTGTQYF.

At least ten counts were recorded for this clone. The CDR3 is CASSPLIAGGPLIGELFF. The CDR3 DNA is TGTGCCAGCAGCCCATTAATAGCGGGAGGTCCCTTAATCGGGGAGCTGTTTTTT. The gene calls are TRBV6-6 and TRBJ2-2; TRBD2 agrees at 10 bases. The germline V gene has CDR1 MNHNY and CDR2 SVGAGI (reference sequence). Germline trimming cut 6 bases from V and 7 bases from J; bases unmatched to any gene: 17. CDR3 length equals 18 residues.

This rearrangement joins TRBV6-1 to TRBJ2-5, with 10 positions matching TRBD2. After removal of 1 base from V and 5 bases from J, the junction contained 13 bases not matched to a gene. CDR3 size: 18 residues. Germline V gene lookup returns CDR1 MNHNS and CDR2 SASEGT. CDR3 region: CASSEELAGAAVGETQYF. CDR3 DNA: TGTGCCAGCAGTGAAGAGCTAGCGGGAGCTGCGGTCGGGGAGACCCAGTACTTC.

This clone has a count of ten or more. The V call is TRBV12-3 or TRBV12-4, the J call TRBJ2-3, with D perhaps matching TRBD2 (5 bases). V lost 4 bases and J lost 4, with 9 bases in between. The CDR3 has 13 amino acids. Here the CDR3 DNA reads TGTGCCAGCAGTTACACGGACTCAGATACGCAGTATTTT. This encodes CASSYTDSDTQYF.

This clone is large (0.1 to 1%) within its sample. The junction departs from germline at one end; a sequencing error may be responsible. The chain uses TRBV12-3 or TRBV12-4 and TRBJ2-7; 8 bases match TRBD1. The CDR3 consists of 12 residues. The CDR3 bases are TGTGCCAGCAGTTTAGGCCAGGACAGGGTTCGATTC. It is translated as CASSLGQDRVRF.

This clone was counted between two and nine times. The chain uses TRBV28 and TRBJ2-1; 9 bases align to TRBD1. This CDR3 comprises 15 residues. CDR1 MDHEN and CDR2 SYDVKM come from the germline V gene. V shed 7 bases, J shed 7 bases, and the junction held 11 bases outside the gene matches. The CDR3 sequence: CASISGQGMRNEQFF. In DNA, the CDR3 is TGTGCCAGCATCTCGGGACAGGGAATGAGGAATGAGCAGTTCTTC.

This clone appeared many times. Other DNA sequences of this sample code for an identical CDR3. This chain connects TRBV9 to TRBJ2-5; perhaps TRBD2 as D (5 bases). V dropped 4 bases and J dropped 2 bases, with 12 bases sitting between them. The germline V gene has CDR1 SGDLS and CDR2 YYNGEE. The length of the CDR3 is 14 residues. CDR3 DNA sequence: TGTGCCAGCAGCCCCTGGGAGCAGCAAGAGACCCAGTACTTC. This translates into CASSPWEQQETQYF.